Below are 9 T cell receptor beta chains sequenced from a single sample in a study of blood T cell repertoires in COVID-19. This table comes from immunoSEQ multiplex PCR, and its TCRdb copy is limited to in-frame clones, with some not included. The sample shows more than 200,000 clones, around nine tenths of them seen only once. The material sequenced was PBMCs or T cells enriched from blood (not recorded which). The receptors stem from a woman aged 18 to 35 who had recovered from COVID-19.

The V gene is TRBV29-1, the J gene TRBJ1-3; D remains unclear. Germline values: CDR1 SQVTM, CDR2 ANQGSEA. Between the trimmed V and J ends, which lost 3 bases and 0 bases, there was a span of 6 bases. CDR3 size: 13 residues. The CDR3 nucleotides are TGCAGCGTTGAGGCAGACTCTGGAAACACCATATATTTT. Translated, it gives CSVEADSGNTIYF. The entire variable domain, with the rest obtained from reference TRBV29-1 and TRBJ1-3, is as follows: SAVISQKPSRDICQRGTSLTIQCQVDSQVTMMFWYRQQPGQSLTLIATANQGSEATYESGFVIDKFPISRPNLTFSTLTVSNMSPEDSSIYLCSVEADSGNTIYFGEGSWLTVV.

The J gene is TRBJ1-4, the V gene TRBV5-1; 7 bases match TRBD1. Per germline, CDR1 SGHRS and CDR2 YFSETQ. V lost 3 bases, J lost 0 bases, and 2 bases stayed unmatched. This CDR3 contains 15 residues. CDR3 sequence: CASSSGQTTNEKLFF. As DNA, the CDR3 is TGCGCCAGCAGCTCGGGACAGACAACTAATGAAAAACTGTTTTTT.

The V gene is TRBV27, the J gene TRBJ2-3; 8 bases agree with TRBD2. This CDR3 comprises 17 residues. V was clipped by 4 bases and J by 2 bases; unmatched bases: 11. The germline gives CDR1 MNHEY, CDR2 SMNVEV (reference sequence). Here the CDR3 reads CASSSGGGRKSTDTQYF. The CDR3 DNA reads TGTGCCAGCAGTTCCGGGGGGGGGCGGAAGTCCACAGATACGCAGTATTTT.

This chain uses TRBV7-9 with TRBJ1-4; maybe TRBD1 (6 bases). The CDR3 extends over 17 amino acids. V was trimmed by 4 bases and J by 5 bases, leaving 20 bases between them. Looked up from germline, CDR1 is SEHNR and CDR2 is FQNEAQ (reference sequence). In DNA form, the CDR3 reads TGTGCCAGCAGCTCCACAGACTCCGGGACACGGAATGAAAAACTGTTTTTT. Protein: CASSSTDSGTRNEKLFF.

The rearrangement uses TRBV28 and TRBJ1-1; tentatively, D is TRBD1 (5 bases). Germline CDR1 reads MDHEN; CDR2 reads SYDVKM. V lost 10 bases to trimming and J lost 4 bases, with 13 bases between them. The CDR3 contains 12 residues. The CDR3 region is CAIRRGTTEAFF. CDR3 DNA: TGTGCCATCCGGCGGGGCACCACTGAAGCTTTCTTT.

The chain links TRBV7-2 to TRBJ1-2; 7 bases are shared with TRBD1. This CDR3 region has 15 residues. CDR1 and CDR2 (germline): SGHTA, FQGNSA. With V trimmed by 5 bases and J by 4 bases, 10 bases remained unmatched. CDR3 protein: CASSLWDSLVYGYTF. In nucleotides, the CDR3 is TGTGCCAGCAGCCTTTGGGACAGCCTTGTCTATGGCTACACCTTC.

CDR3 protein: CARNSQRGIFGDIQYF. In nucleotides, the CDR3 is TGCGCCCGTAATTCTCAGCGGGGTATATTCGGGGACATTCAGTACTTC. This chain uses TRBV5-1 with TRBJ2-4; the match to TRBD2 covers 7 bases. The CDR3 consists of 16 residues. V dropped 10 bases and J dropped 8; count of bases not matched to a gene: 21. Germline CDR1 SGHRS, CDR2 YFSETQ.

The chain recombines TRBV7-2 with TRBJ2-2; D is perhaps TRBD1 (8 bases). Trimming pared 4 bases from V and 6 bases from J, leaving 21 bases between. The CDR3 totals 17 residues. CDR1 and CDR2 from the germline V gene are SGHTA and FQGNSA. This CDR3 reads CASSSRTGRDRAGELFF. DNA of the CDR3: TGTGCCAGCAGCTCTCGGACAGGGAGGGATCGAGCCGGGGAGCTGTTTTTT.

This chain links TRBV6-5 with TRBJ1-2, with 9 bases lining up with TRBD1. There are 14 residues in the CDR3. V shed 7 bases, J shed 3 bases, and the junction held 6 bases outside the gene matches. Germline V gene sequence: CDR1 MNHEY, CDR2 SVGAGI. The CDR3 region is CASNPTGGDYGYTF. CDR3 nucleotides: TGTGCCAGCAACCCGACAGGGGGTGACTATGGCTACACCTTC.